Sequencing of this TCR beta chain was carried out in a study of cytomegalovirus exposure and HLA in healthy donors. On the study more broadly: Most donors, around 81% of several hundred genotyped, fell in the Caucasian-associated ancestry cluster.

PCR primers comprised 60 Vbeta and 13 Jbeta primers. Data came from immunoSEQ multiplex PCR; TCRdb stores just in-frame clones and leaves some out. The sample records roughly 150,000 clones, 66% being singletons. Sequencing used PBMCs. The source is a human donor in good health.

CDR3 protein: CSVGGQPNTEAFF. The DNA for the CDR3 is TGCAGCGTTGGCGGACAGCCGAACACTGAAGCTTTCTTT. This chain joins TRBV29-1 and TRBJ1-1, with D perhaps TRBD1 (6 bases). Trimming shortened V by 4 bases and J by 1 base, and 10 bases separated the two germline ends. CDR3 length: 13 residues. From germline, CDR1 is SQVTM and CDR2 ANQGSEA.